This T cell receptor (beta chain) was identified during a study of T cells after posttransplantation cyclophosphamide. Study-wide findings and caveats: Donor CD8+ memory clones often dominated recipient blood repertoires at later times. Skin or GI-infiltrating T cells shared few TRB sequences with blood. After PTCy, TRB diversity resembled that of CNI/methotrexate controls.

CDR1 is GTSNPN, CDR2 SVGIG, per germline (reference sequence). The V gene lost 2 bases and the J gene lost 4 bases, with 21 bases spanning the gap. CDR3 length: 17 residues. Measured with immunoSEQ multiplex PCR; TCRdb has only the in-frame clones, and not every one. The sample yields approximately 52,000 clones, approximately 86% seen once. In regard to this clone: Its specificity is not known.

The sequencing input was PBMCs. The chain links TRBV30 to TRBJ2-1; a weak D match, TRBD1 (6 bases). The origin of this receptor is a man younger than 40 with a blood cancer, CMV-positive, and with a related stem cell donor. CDR3 region: CAWSFFQSGANYNEQFF. CDR3 nucleotide sequence: TGTGCCTGGAGTTTTTTTCAGTCAGGGGCTAATTACAATGAGCAGTTCTTC.